Below, 14 T cell receptor beta chains from the same sample are listed, as sequenced in a study of shared clonotypes between healthy human individuals. TCRdb's copy holds only in-frame clones and misses some; the assay was immunoSEQ multiplex PCR. In the table there are approximately 1.9 million clones, 93% of which are singletons. Selected positively for CCR7 and CD45RO-negative, naive CD8 cells excluded terminally differentiated effector memory CD45RA+ cells. The sample taken for sequencing was naive CD8+ T cells from PBMCs. These receptors came from a man between 18 and 35 years old in good health. Some clones in this sample may be carry-over from other donors' samples.

This clone was observed a single time. The gene calls are TRBV6-1 and TRBJ1-3; D uncertain. Germline CDR1 and CDR2: MNHNS and SASEGT. CDR3 length: 14 residues. V was cut by 6 bases and J by 4 bases, with 13 bases left in between. In nucleotides, the CDR3 is TGTGCCAGCAGCGGGCCCGACGAGGGAAACACCATATATTTT. Translated: CASSGPDEGNTIYF.

This chain connects TRBV4-2 to TRBJ2-7; a weak D match, TRBD1 (7 bases). CDR1 and CDR2 from the germline V gene are LGHNA and YNFKEQ. The CDR3 is 17 residues long. Trimming left V 8 bases short and J 2 bases short, with 25 bases between. Here the CDR3 reads CASALGQDYYAPYEQYF. CDR3 nucleotides: TGTGCCAGCGCCCTCGGACAGGACTACTACGCTCCCTACGAGCAGTACTTC.

The chain couples TRBV7-9 to TRBJ2-7; 8 bases line up with TRBD1. With 4 bases clipped from V and 6 bases from J, the junction kept 8 bases outside the gene matches. This CDR3 spans 14 amino acids. The V gene's germline CDR1 is SEHNR and CDR2 FQNEAQ (reference sequence). Here the CDR3 DNA reads TGTGCCAGCAGCTCGGGACAGGTCTTCCCCGAGCAGTACTTC. Its translation: CASSSGQVFPEQYF.

The V call is TRBV9, the J call TRBJ2-7, with D possibly being TRBD1 or TRBD2 (5 bases each). CDR1 and CDR2 from the germline V gene are SGDLS and YYNGEE. V was trimmed by 4 bases and J by 5 bases, leaving 22 bases between them. This CDR3 has 16 amino acids. This chain's CDR3 is CASSPSGRDPPHEQYF. CDR3 nucleotide sequence: TGTGCCAGCAGCCCCTCAGGAAGGGACCCCCCCCACGAGCAGTACTTC.

The J gene is TRBJ2-7, the V gene TRBV4-1; the D call may be TRBD1 or TRBD2 (5 bases each). Germline-derived CDR1 and CDR2 are MGHRA and YSYEKL. The V end was cut by 0 bases, the J end by 7 bases, with 19 bases between. The CDR3 is made up of 16 amino acids. The CDR3 loop reads CASSQEFGGVSGEQYF. CDR3 coding DNA: TGCGCCAGCAGCCAAGAATTTGGGGGAGTCAGTGGGGAGCAGTACTTC.

J is TRBJ2-7 and V is TRBV30; D is possibly TRBD2 (5 bases). In germline, CDR1 is GTSNPN, CDR2 SVGIG (reference sequence). CDR3 length: 12 amino acids. V shed 2 bases and J shed 6 bases, with 11 bases lying between them. DNA of the CDR3: TGTGCCTGGAGTTACACACGGGGCGAGCAGTACTTC. This codes for CAWSYTRGEQYF. Supplemented by reference TRBV30 and TRBJ2-7, the full variable domain reads SQTIHQWPATLVQPVGSPLSLECTVEGTSNPNLYWYRQAAGRGLQLLFYSVGIGQISSEVPQNLSASRPQDRQFILSSKKLLLSDSGFYLCAWSYTRGEQYFGPGTRLTVT.

This clone has just one count. The chain recombines TRBV5-5 with TRBJ1-5; TRBD1 might be the D (5 bases). Germline loops: CDR1 SGHKS, CDR2 YYEKEE (reference sequence). CDR3 length: 16 residues. Trimming pared 2 bases from V and 3 bases from J, leaving 15 bases between. CDR3 in amino acids: CASSLEGPGTNQPQHF. The DNA of the CDR3 is TGTGCCAGCAGCTTAGAGGGGCCGGGCACCAATCAGCCCCAGCATTTT.

The gene calls are TRBV28 and TRBJ2-3; TRBD2 is a possible D gene (5 bases). Germline V gives CDR1 MDHEN, CDR2 SYDVKM. This CDR3 has 16 residues. Trimming removed 2 bases at V and 0 bases at J, with 12 bases between. The CDR3 DNA sequence: TGTGCCAGCAGTTTAGGAACAAGGACTAGCACAGATACGCAGTATTTT. It codes for CASSLGTRTSTDTQYF.

The chain recombines TRBV7-9 with TRBJ1-1; D is unclear. From germline, CDR1 is SEHNR and CDR2 FQNEAQ (reference sequence). This CDR3 contains 15 residues. The germline V and J ends were trimmed by 5 bases and 0 bases, with 13 bases remaining between them. The CDR3 here is CASSPPLVMNTEAFF. The DNA of the CDR3 is TGTGCCAGCAGCCCCCCTCTTGTAATGAACACTGAAGCTTTCTTT.

The chain joins TRBV27 to TRBJ1-4; 9 nucleotides agree with TRBD1. Germline CDR1 is MNHEY and CDR2 is SMNVEV (reference sequence). V shed 6 bases, J shed 4 bases, and the junction held 12 bases outside the gene matches. There are 17 residues in the CDR3. CDR3 amino acids: CASSSTGRTGDNEKLFF. The CDR3 coding sequence is TGTGCCAGCAGCAGCACCGGGCGGACAGGGGATAATGAAAAACTGTTTTTT.

This rearrangement joins TRBV18 to TRBJ2-7; 7 nucleotides agree with TRBD1. There are 12 residues in the CDR3. CDR1 is KGHSH and CDR2 is LQKENI in the germline V gene. V lost 3 bases and J lost 4; bases outside the gene matches: 0. The CDR3 nucleotides read TGTGCCAGCTCACCGGGACAGTACGAGCAGTACTTC. Its protein is CASSPGQYEQYF.

J is TRBJ2-5 and V is TRBV7-8; no clear D. The CDR3 extends over 14 amino acids. Germline CDR1 is SGHVS and CDR2 is FQNEAQ. Trimming shortened V by 4 bases and J by 5 bases, and 14 bases separated the two germline ends. The CDR3 is CASSSRHPSETQYF. The CDR3 DNA is TGTGCCAGCAGCTCCAGACACCCCAGCGAGACCCAGTACTTC. The full variable domain, in which reference TRBV7-8 and TRBJ2-5 provide the parts outside the CDR3, is GAGVSQSPRYKVAKRGQDVALRCDPISGHVSLFWYQQALGQGPEFLTYFQNEAQLDKSGLPSDRFFAERPEGSVSTLKIQRTQQEDSAVYLCASSSRHPSETQYFGPGTRLLVL.

The J gene is TRBJ1-3, the V gene TRBV9; TRBD1 might be the D (6 bases). Trimming took 3 bases from V and 0 from J, leaving 16 bases between them. The germline CDR1 and CDR2 sequences are SGDLS and YYNGEE. The CDR3 length is 17 residues. The DNA for the CDR3 is TGTGCCAGCAGCGGGGCCGGGACATTCAACTCTGGAAACACCATATATTTT. This sequence encodes CASSGAGTFNSGNTIYF. Variable domain in full (rest from reference TRBV9 and TRBJ1-3): DSGVTQTPKHLITATGQRVTLRCSPRSGDLSVYWYQQSLDQGLQFLIQYYNGEERAKGNILERFSAQQFPDLHSELNLSSLELGDSALYFCASSGAGTFNSGNTIYFGEGSWLTVV.

The chain employs TRBV7-9 and TRBJ2-5; possibly TRBD1 or TRBD2 for D (6 bases each). Per germline, CDR1 SEHNR and CDR2 FQNEAQ (reference sequence). This CDR3 comprises 16 residues. Trimming stripped 5 bases from V and 5 bases from J, with 21 bases between. The CDR3 spells CASSELISGARETQYF. The DNA of the CDR3 is TGTGCCAGCAGCGAACTGATCTCGGGGGCCCGGGAGACCCAGTACTTC.